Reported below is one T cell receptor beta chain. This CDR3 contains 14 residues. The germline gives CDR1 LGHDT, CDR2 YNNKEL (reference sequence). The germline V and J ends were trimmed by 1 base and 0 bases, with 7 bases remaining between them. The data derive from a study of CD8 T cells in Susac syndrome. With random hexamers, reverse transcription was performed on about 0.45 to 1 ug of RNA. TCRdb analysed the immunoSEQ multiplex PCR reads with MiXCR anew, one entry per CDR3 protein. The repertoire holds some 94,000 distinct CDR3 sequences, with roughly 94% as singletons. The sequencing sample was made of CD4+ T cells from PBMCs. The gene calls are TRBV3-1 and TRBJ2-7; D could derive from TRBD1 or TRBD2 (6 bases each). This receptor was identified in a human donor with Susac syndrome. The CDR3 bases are TGTGCCAGCAGCCAAGGGGGGGCCTCCTACGAGCAGTACTTC. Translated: CASSQGGASYEQYF.